The 11 T cell receptor beta chains reported below all come from one sample, sequenced in a study of blood T cell repertoires in COVID-19. Assay: immunoSEQ multiplex PCR; the TCRdb copy retains only in-frame clones and omits some. The top ten hold 4.1% of the sample, which has 90,000 to 110,000 clones, less than 90% seen once. Sequencing was carried out using peripheral blood. The source is a man in his fifties or sixties with acute or convalescent COVID-19.

The V call is TRBV19, the J call TRBJ2-7, with 7 bases lining up with TRBD2. The CDR3 is 13 residues long. V lost 11 bases and J lost 2; bases outside the gene matches: 9. The germline V gene has CDR1 LNHDA and CDR2 SQIVND (reference sequence). CDR3 sequence reads: CACWGGIPYEQYF. The CDR3 DNA follows: TGTGCCTGTTGGGGAGGGATCCCCTACGAGCAGTACTTC. Filled out from reference TRBV19 and TRBJ2-7, the complete variable domain reads DGGITQSPKYLFRKEGQNVTLSCEQNLNHDAMYWYRQDPGQGLRLIYYSQIVNDFQKGDIAEGYSVSREKKESFPLTVTSAQKNPTAFYLCACWGGIPYEQYFGPGTRLTVT.

The V call is TRBV28, the J call TRBJ2-2, with TRBD2 matching 16 bases. From germline, CDR1 is MDHEN and CDR2 SYDVKM. The CDR3 spans 17 residues. After removal of 10 bases from V and 4 bases from J, the junction contained 9 bases not matched to a gene. The DNA of the CDR3 is TGTGCCATCCAGGGACTAGCGGGAGGGCTAGGCACCGGGGAGCTGTTTTTT. Amino acids: CAIQGLAGGLGTGELFF. Full variable domain (remainder filled in from reference TRBV28 and TRBJ2-2): DVKVTQSSRYLVKRTGEKVFLECVQDMDHENMFWYRQDPGLGLRLIYFSYDVKMKEKGDIPEGYSVSREKKERFSLILESASTNQTSMYLCAIQGLAGGLGTGELFFGEGSRLTVL.

This clone was seen just once. The V call is TRBV3-1 (or the pseudogene TRBV3-2), the J call TRBJ2-3, with 8 bases lining up with TRBD2. J was trimmed by 5 bases and V by 4 bases; bases with no gene match: 11. The CDR3 contains 16 residues. The germline gives CDR1 LGHDT, CDR2 YNNKEL (reference sequence). The DNA of the CDR3 is TGTGCCAGCAGCCTACGTCGTATACTAGCGGAAGATACGCAGTATTTT. Translation: CASSLRRILAEDTQYF.

This chain links TRBV5-8 with TRBJ1-5; D not certain. Germline V gene data show CDR1 as SGHTS and CDR2 as YDEGEE. This CDR3 comprises 15 residues. V was pared by 1 base and J by 0 bases, with 8 bases between. The CDR3 nucleotides read TGTGCCAGCAGCTTGTTAGAGAATAGCAATCAGCCCCAGCATTTT. It translates to CASSLLENSNQPQHF.

This chain links TRBV11-2 with TRBJ1-4, with no clear D. CDR1 is SGHAT, CDR2 FQNNGV, per germline. There are 16 residues in the CDR3. The V gene lost 1 base and the J gene lost 3 bases, with 12 bases spanning the gap. DNA of the CDR3: TGTGCCAGCAGCTTAGCTCTCGGGCGGGCTAATGAAAAACTGTTTTTT. Amino acid sequence: CASSLALGRANEKLFF.

This clone occurred a few times. The CDR3 coding sequence is TGTGCCAGCAGTTACTATAGTAGCACAGATACGCAGTATTTT. It codes for CASSYYSSTDTQYF. The rearrangement links TRBV6-6 to TRBJ2-3; no clear D gene. Per the germline V gene, CDR1 is MNHNY and CDR2 is SVGAGI (reference sequence). V was shortened by 1 base and J by 0 bases, with 5 bases between the two germline ends. CDR3 length equals 14 residues.

This sequence joins TRBV11-2 and TRBJ2-4; 10 positions agree with TRBD1. The CDR3 extends over 15 amino acids. Trimming removed 5 bases from V and 8 bases from J; junction bases left unmatched: 9. The germline V gene has CDR1 SGHAT and CDR2 FQNNGV. CDR3 bases: TGTGCCAGCAGCCCCGAGGGACAGGGGAGGGACATTCAGTACTTC. It specifies CASSPEGQGRDIQYF.

The chain has TRBV12-5 and TRBJ2-1; D is perhaps TRBD2 (5 bases). The CDR3 is 12 residues long. Germline CDR1 reads LGHNT; CDR2 reads FRNRAP. V was clipped by 7 bases and J by 3 bases, with 7 bases between them. The CDR3 DNA follows: TGTGCTAGTGTGAGGGACTACAATGAGCAGTTCTTC. This translates into CASVRDYNEQFF.

V gene TRBV5-1 combines with J gene TRBJ2-7, with a tentative D call TRBD1 (6 bases). In germline, CDR1 is SGHRS, CDR2 YFSETQ. Trimming removed 4 bases from V and 2 bases from J, with 10 bases in between. CDR3 length: 13 amino acids. CDR3 residues: CASSRDTTYEQYF. In nucleotides, the CDR3 is TGCGCCAGCAGCCGGGACACTACCTACGAGCAGTACTTC.

This clone appeared a single time. The gene calls are TRBV19 and TRBJ1-1; perhaps TRBD1 as D (5 bases). CDR3 length: 14 residues. Between the trimmed V and J ends, which lost 2 bases and 5 bases, there was a span of 12 bases. CDR1 is LNHDA, CDR2 SQIVND, per germline (reference sequence). This CDR3 reads CASSITGGGTEAFF. The DNA of the CDR3 is TGTGCCAGTAGTATAACTGGGGGGGGGACTGAAGCTTTCTTT.

This clone was counted between two and nine times. The V call is TRBV27, the J call TRBJ2-3; 7 bases are shared with TRBD1. The CDR3 consists of 14 residues. The germline V gene encodes CDR1 MNHEY and CDR2 SMNVEV (reference sequence). V was pared by 8 bases and J by 1 base, with 6 bases of the junction left unmatched. CDR3 loop: CASSTGWGTDTQYF. The CDR3 DNA reads TGTGCCAGCTCGACAGGGTGGGGCACAGATACGCAGTATTTT.